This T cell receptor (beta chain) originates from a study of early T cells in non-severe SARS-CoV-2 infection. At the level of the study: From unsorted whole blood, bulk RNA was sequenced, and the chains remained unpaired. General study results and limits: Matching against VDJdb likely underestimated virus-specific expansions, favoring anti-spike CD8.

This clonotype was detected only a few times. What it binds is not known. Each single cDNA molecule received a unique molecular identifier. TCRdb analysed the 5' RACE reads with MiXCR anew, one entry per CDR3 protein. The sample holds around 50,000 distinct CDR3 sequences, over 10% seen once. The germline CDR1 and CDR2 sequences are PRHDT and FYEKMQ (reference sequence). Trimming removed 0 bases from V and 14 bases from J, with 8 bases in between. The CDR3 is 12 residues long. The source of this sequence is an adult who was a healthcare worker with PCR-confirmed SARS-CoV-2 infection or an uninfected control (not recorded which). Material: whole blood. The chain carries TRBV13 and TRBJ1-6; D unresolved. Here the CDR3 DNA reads TGTGCCAGCAGCTTAGGGGATAATTCCCTCCACTTT. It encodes CASSLGDNSLHF.